These 24 T cell receptor beta chains came from one sample sequenced in a study of T cells in Graves' hyperthyroidism and ophthalmopathy. RNA transcripts provided the source from which TCR beta CDR3 regions were amplified. Carried out on the TCR CDR3, a first-round RT-PCR used the HTBI primer set. TCRdb processed the multiplex PCR reads anew with MiXCR; each CDR3 protein has one entry. The sample lists 360,000 or so distinct CDR3 sequences, about 15% occurring once. Specimen: blood. These receptors were collected from a woman aged 55-69 years with Graves' ophthalmopathy.

This chain uses TRBV20-1 with TRBJ1-5; possibly TRBD1 for D (5 bases). Trimming shortened V by 3 bases and J by 12 bases, and 12 bases separated the two germline ends. CDR3 size: 11 residues. The germline CDR1 and CDR2 sequences are DFQATT and SNEGSKA (reference sequence). The DNA for the CDR3 is TGCAGTGCTAGCTTCGGGACTTTCCAGCATTTT. This translates into CSASFGTFQHF.

This clonotype was detected ten times or more. The J gene is TRBJ1-1, the V gene TRBV2; D unclear. V was cut by 4 bases and J by 3 bases, with 9 bases left in between. CDR1 and CDR2 from the germline V gene are SNHLY and FYNNEI. The CDR3 runs 13 residues. Here the CDR3 reads CASSVNRDTEAFF. Here the CDR3 DNA reads TGTGCCAGCAGTGTAAACCGAGACACTGAAGCTTTCTTT.

This clonotype was seen only a few times. This CDR3 reads CASSHGQGTNEKLFF. The CDR3 bases are TGTGCCAGCAGTCATGGACAGGGCACTAATGAAAAACTGTTTTTT. The V gene is TRBV27, the J gene TRBJ1-4; the match to TRBD1 covers 8 bases. Trimming removed 5 bases from V and 2 bases from J; junction bases left unmatched: 4. The CDR3 is made up of 15 amino acids. CDR1 is MNHEY and CDR2 is SMNVEV in the germline V gene (reference sequence).

This clonotype was recorded at least ten times. The chain is built from TRBV7-2 and TRBJ2-1; D possibly corresponds to TRBD2 (6 bases). Trimming pared 5 bases from V and 1 base from J, leaving 12 bases between. The CDR3 covers 15 residues. The germline CDR1 and CDR2 sequences are SGHTA and FQGNSA. CDR3 in DNA: TGTGCCAGCAGCCCCTGGCGGGGTTCCTACAATGAGCAGTTCTTC. Amino acids: CASSPWRGSYNEQFF.

This clonotype was counted ten times or more. The CDR3 loop is CATSGPTGTSGRGGQETQYF. The CDR3 nucleotides are TGTGCCACCAGTGGCCCGACCGGGACTAGCGGGAGAGGAGGACAAGAGACCCAGTACTTC. The rearrangement uses TRBV24-1 and TRBJ2-5, with 14 bases fitting TRBD2. The CDR3 consists of 20 residues. Per germline, CDR1 KGHDR and CDR2 SFDVKD. The J segment lost 2 bases and the V segment lost 5 bases, leaving 15 bases of the junction unmatched.

DNA of the CDR3: TGTGCCAGCAGTACGAGGGGGAGGAGTTCACCCCTCCACTTT. This gives the protein CASSTRGRSSPLHF. The rearrangement links TRBV12-3 or TRBV12-4 to TRBJ1-6; perhaps TRBD1 as D (6 bases). There are 14 residues in the CDR3. The germline V and J ends were trimmed by 5 bases and 9 bases, with 14 bases remaining between them.

This clonotype was seen at least ten times. The chain uses TRBV5-1 and TRBJ2-7; D is perhaps TRBD1 or TRBD2 (6 bases each). The germline gives CDR1 SGHRS, CDR2 YFSETQ. The germline V and J ends were trimmed by 4 bases and 5 bases, with 16 bases remaining between them. The CDR3 extends over 14 amino acids. The CDR3 bases are TGCGCCAGCAGCACACAGGTCCGGGGGCACGAGCAGTACTTC. This encodes CASSTQVRGHEQYF.

This clonotype was seen at least ten times. This sequence joins TRBV20-1 and TRBJ2-5; TRBD1 matches 7 bases. The ends lost 4 bases at V and 1 base at J; junction bases unmatched: 6. Germline loops: CDR1 DFQATT, CDR2 SNEGSKA (reference sequence). This CDR3 spans 14 amino acids. CDR3 loop: CSAMYRGRQETQYF. The CDR3 DNA reads TGCAGTGCTATGTACAGGGGACGCCAAGAGACCCAGTACTTC.

This clonotype was found a few times. J is TRBJ2-4 and V is TRBV6-1; possibly TRBD1 or TRBD2 for D (5 bases each). Germline CDR1 MNHNS, CDR2 SASEGT. Between the trimmed V and J ends, which lost 8 bases and 0 bases, there was a span of 8 bases. The CDR3 has 13 residues. The CDR3 here is CASEGIAKNIQYF. CDR3 sequence (DNA): TGTGCCAGCGAGGGGATAGCCAAAAACATTCAGTACTTC.

Many counts were recorded for this clonotype. The chain links TRBV28 to TRBJ2-1; 8 nucleotides align to TRBD2. This CDR3 spans 14 amino acids. Unmatched junction bases numbered 11, after V lost 7 bases and J lost 9 bases. Germline CDR1 and CDR2: MDHEN and SYDVKM. The CDR3 is CASTQASGRGEQFF. For the CDR3, the DNA is TGTGCCAGCACCCAGGCCAGCGGGAGAGGTGAGCAGTTCTTC.

This clonotype was seen a few times. The rearrangement joins TRBV4-1 to TRBJ1-5; D remains ambiguous. This CDR3 contains 16 residues. The V and J ends lost 1 base and 0 bases respectively, with 10 bases between them. From germline, CDR1 is MGHRA and CDR2 YSYEKL. This CDR3 reads CASSQALDISNQPQHF. The DNA for the CDR3 is TGCGCCAGCAGCCAAGCCTTGGATATTAGCAATCAGCCCCAGCATTTT.

As for this clonotype: The germline gene is not matched at one end of the junction; a read error may be the cause. This sequence joins TRBV7-7 and TRBJ2-2; possibly TRBD2 for D (6 bases). Germline values: CDR1 SSHAT, CDR2 FNYEAQ (reference sequence). The length of the CDR3 is 21 residues. The DNA for the CDR3 is TGTGCTAGCAGCTTGTCCCCAATACTTTCGGGAGTAGGCCGATACACCGGGGAGCTGTTTTTT. Its translation: CASSLSPILSGVGRYTGELFF. The whole variable domain, filled in from reference TRBV7-7 and TRBJ2-2, reads GAGVSQSPRYKVTKRGQDVTLRCDPISSHATLYWYQQALGQGPEFLTYFNYEAQPDKSGLPSDRFSAERPEGSISTLTIQRTEQRDSAMYRCASSLSPILSGVGRYTGELFFGEGSRLTVL.

This clonotype came up a few times. This sequence joins TRBV9 and TRBJ2-7, with 11 bases matching TRBD2. The V gene end was trimmed by 10 bases and the J gene end by 7 bases; junction bases not matched to a gene: 10. The germline CDR1 and CDR2 sequences are SGDLS and YYNGEE. CDR3 length equals 13 residues. CDR3 amino acids: CASTRVAGGEQYF. In DNA form, the CDR3 reads TGTGCCTCAACTCGGGTAGCGGGAGGGGAGCAGTACTTC.

This clonotype was detected ten times or more. The genes are TRBV30 and TRBJ1-1; TRBD1 is a possible D gene (5 bases). The CDR3 is made up of 16 amino acids. Per the germline V gene, CDR1 is GTSNPN and CDR2 is SVGIG (reference sequence). Trimming cost V 4 bases and J 1 base, with 19 bases left between them. CDR3 coding DNA: TGTGCCTGGAAATATCCTTGGGGGACCGCGAACACTGAAGCTTTCTTT. Protein sequence: CAWKYPWGTANTEAFF. Full variable domain (outside the CDR3, taken from reference TRBV30 and TRBJ1-1): SQTIHQWPATLVQPVGSPLSLECTVEGTSNPNLYWYRQAAGRGLQLLFYSVGIGQISSEVPQNLSASRPQDRQFILSSKKLLLSDSGFYLCAWKYPWGTANTEAFFGQGTRLTVV.

This clonotype has just a few counts. This sequence joins TRBV5-4 and TRBJ2-7, with 8 bases aligning to TRBD2. The CDR3 has 15 amino acids. Germline V gene data show CDR1 as SGHNT and CDR2 as YYREEE (reference sequence). V lost 1 base and J lost 3; bases outside the gene matches: 6. For the CDR3, the DNA is TGTGCCAGCAGCTTGCCCCTGGCGGGAGGCTACGAGCAGTACTTC. Translating it yields CASSLPLAGGYEQYF.

V is TRBV28 and J is TRBJ2-7; no clear D. CDR1 MDHEN and CDR2 SYDVKM come from the germline V gene. V shed 2 bases and J shed 5 bases, with 7 bases lying between them. This CDR3 has 12 amino acids. The CDR3 nucleotides are TGTGCCAGCAGTTTACGGTTCCACGAGCAGTACTTC. This codes for CASSLRFHEQYF.

The V and J genes are TRBV15 and TRBJ2-7; D ambiguous. Per germline, CDR1 LNHNV and CDR2 YYDKDF (reference sequence). Trimming left V 4 bases short and J 7 bases short, with 20 bases between. The CDR3 consists of 15 residues. DNA of the CDR3: TGTGCCACCAGCACCTTTCAAGATGGGAATCGGGAGCAGTACTTC. Amino acid sequence: CATSTFQDGNREQYF.

This clonotype has at least ten counts. The rearrangement joins TRBV11-2 to TRBJ1-2; TRBD1 matches 9 bases. V dropped 5 bases and J dropped 2; count of bases not matched to a gene: 9. Germline CDR1 reads SGHAT; CDR2 reads FQNNGV. This CDR3 region has 16 residues. The CDR3 DNA sequence: TGTGCCAGCAGCCCCCAGGGACAGGGTGAGAACTATGGCTACACCTTC. Translated: CASSPQGQGENYGYTF.

The sample holds many counts of this clonotype. The rearrangement links TRBV5-1 to TRBJ1-4, with TRBD1 matching over 7 bases. V lost 0 bases, J lost 4 bases, and 3 bases stayed unmatched. Germline V gene data show CDR1 as SGHRS and CDR2 as YFSETQ. The CDR3 sequence is 15 residues long. The CDR3 nucleotides read TGCGCCAGCAGCTTGGGGGACAGAGGTAATGAAAAACTGTTTTTT. Protein sequence: CASSLGDRGNEKLFF.

This clonotype was seen repeatedly, ten times or more. V gene TRBV5-6 combines with J gene TRBJ1-1; D unresolved. Germline V gene data show CDR1 as SGHDT and CDR2 as YYEEEE. This CDR3 comprises 12 residues. Here the CDR3 DNA reads TGTTCCTCGGGAACGGAGAACACTGAAGCTTTCTTT. Protein: CSSGTENTEAFF.

This clonotype was found a few times. The gene calls are TRBV20-1 and TRBJ1-1; D is uncertain. Trimming pared 6 bases from V and 4 bases from J, leaving 18 bases between. The germline gives CDR1 DFQATT, CDR2 SNEGSKA (reference sequence). This CDR3 has 14 residues. The DNA for the CDR3 is TGCAGTGCCCCTCTCAGTGGGAGAGTCACTGAAGCTTTCTTT. It specifies CSAPLSGRVTEAFF.

This clonotype was found many times. V is TRBV20-1 and J is TRBJ2-3, with TRBD2 matching 8 bases. Trimming took 3 bases from V and 1 from J; bases not matched to a gene: 6. The CDR3 extends over 15 amino acids. Germline CDR1 DFQATT, CDR2 SNEGSKA (reference sequence). The CDR3 bases are TGCAGTGCTAGCGGGAGGGCCGGAGGCACAGATACGCAGTATTTT. This translates into CSASGRAGGTDTQYF.

This sequence joins TRBV11-2 and TRBJ2-2; 8 positions agree with TRBD1. V was pared by 4 bases and J by 4 bases, with 8 bases of the junction left unmatched. Germline V CDR1 and CDR2: SGHAT, FQNNGV. The CDR3 consists of 16 residues. CDR3 DNA sequence: TGTGCCAGCAGCTCCCTACAGGGGGAGGCCACCGGGGAGCTGTTTTTT. Translated: CASSSLQGEATGELFF.

Many counts were recorded for this clonotype. The rearrangement joins TRBV5-1 to TRBJ1-1, with D unresolved. The CDR3 runs 15 residues. The germline gives CDR1 SGHRS, CDR2 YFSETQ. Trimming took 0 bases from V and 4 from J, leaving 13 bases between them. The chain's CDR3 is CASSLAGPPTTEAFF. The CDR3 DNA reads as TGCGCCAGCAGCTTGGCTGGGCCCCCTACCACTGAAGCTTTCTTT.